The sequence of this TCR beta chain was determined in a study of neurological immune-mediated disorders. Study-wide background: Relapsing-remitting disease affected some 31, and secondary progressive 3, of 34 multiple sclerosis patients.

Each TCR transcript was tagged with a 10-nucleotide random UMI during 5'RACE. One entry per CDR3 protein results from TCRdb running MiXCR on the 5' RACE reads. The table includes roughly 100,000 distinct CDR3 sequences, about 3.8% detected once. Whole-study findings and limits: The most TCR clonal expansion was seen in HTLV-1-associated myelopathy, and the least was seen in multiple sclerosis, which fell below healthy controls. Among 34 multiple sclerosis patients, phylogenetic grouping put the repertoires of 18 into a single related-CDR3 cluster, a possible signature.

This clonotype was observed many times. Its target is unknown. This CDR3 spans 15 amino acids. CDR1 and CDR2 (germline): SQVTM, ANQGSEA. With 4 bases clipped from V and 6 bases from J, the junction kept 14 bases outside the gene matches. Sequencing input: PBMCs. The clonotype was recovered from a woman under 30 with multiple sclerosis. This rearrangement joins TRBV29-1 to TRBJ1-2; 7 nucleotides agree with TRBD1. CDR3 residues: CSVASQIDRVDGYTF. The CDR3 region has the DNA TGCAGCGTTGCCAGCCAAATAGACAGGGTGGATGGCTACACCTTC. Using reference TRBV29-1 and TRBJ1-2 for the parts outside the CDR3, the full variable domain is SAVISQKPSRDICQRGTSLTIQCQVDSQVTMMFWYRQQPGQSLTLIATANQGSEATYESGFVIDKFPISRPNLTFSTLTVSNMSPEDSSIYLCSVASQIDRVDGYTFGSGTRLTVV.